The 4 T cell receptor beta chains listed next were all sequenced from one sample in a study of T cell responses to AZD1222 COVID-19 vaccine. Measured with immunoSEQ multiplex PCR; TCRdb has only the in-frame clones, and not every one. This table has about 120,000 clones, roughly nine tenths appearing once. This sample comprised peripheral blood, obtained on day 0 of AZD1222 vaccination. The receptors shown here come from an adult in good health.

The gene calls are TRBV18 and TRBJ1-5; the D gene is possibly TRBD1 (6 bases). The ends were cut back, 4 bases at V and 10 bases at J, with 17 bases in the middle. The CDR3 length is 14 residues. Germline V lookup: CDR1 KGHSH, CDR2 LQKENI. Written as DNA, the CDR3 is TGTGCCAGCTCACGTCGGGGGGCTATCGGCCCCCAGCATTTT. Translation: CASSRRGAIGPQHF.

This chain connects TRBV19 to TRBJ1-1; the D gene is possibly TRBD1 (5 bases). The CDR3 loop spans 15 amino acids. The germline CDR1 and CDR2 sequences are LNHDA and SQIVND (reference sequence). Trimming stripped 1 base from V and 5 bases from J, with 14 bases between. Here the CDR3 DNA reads TGTGCCAGTAGTATAGTAGGGGAATGGAGAACTGAAGCTTTCTTT. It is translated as CASSIVGEWRTEAFF.

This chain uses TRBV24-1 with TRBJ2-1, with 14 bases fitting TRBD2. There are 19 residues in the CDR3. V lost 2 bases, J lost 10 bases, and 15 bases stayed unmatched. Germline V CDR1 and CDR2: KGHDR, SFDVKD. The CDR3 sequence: CATSDSSPLGTSGSGEQFF. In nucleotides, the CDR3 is TGTGCCACCAGTGATTCATCCCCACTCGGGACTAGCGGGAGTGGAGAGCAGTTCTTC.

CDR3 sequence reads: CASSLGGGPDEQYF. The DNA for the CDR3 is TGTGCCAGCAGCTTAGGGGGAGGGCCCGACGAGCAGTACTTC. The V call is TRBV5-4, the J call TRBJ2-7, with a tentative D call TRBD2 (7 bases). The CDR3 is made up of 14 amino acids. CDR1 and CDR2 from the germline V gene are SGHNT and YYREEE (reference sequence). V was cut by 2 bases and J by 5 bases, with 14 bases left in between.